This entry is about one TCR beta chain. As yet, its antigen is unknown. The data were obtained in a study of OX40 agonist ivuxolimab in advanced cancers. General observations from the study: In the 0.1 to 3.0 mg/kg range, CD4+ and CD8+ blood T cells had expanded clonally by week 6.

With baseline, cycle 4 day 1, and cycle 7 day 1 as timepoints, blood was sampled. Sequencing used immunoSEQ multiplex PCR; TCRdb keeps in-frame clones, though not all of them. The table records 90,000 to 120,000 clones, approximately 90% of them present only once. Source: CD4+ or CD8+ T cells sorted from blood, taken in a trial of the OX40 agonist ivuxolimab. This receptor was identified in an adult with an advanced solid tumor such as melanoma, head and neck, liver or kidney cancer.

CDR3 bases: TGTGCCTTCTACAGTTGGGGTCTGAGCAATCAGCCCCAGCATTTT. Translating it yields CAFYSWGLSNQPQHF. The chain combines TRBV19 with TRBJ1-5; no clear D. Trimming pared 11 bases from V and 1 base from J, leaving 18 bases between. Germline V CDR1 and CDR2: LNHDA, SQIVND (reference sequence). This CDR3 is built from 15 residues.